These 12 T cell receptor beta chains were sequenced from one sample in a study of blood T cells in healthy people across ages. PCR was performed a second time for roughly 6 to 12 cycles using a sample-barcoded 5' primer and a J-beta primer mix. In TCRdb, the 5' RACE reads were re-called with MiXCR into one record per CDR3 protein. The sample has about 500,000 distinct CDR3 sequences, about 25% seen once. These data are also associated with another study on T cells of mothers and their children.

The material sequenced was blood. These receptors were taken from a boy between 5 and 17 years old in good health.

This sequence joins TRBV4-1 and TRBJ1-2; D is undetermined. With 7 bases removed from V and 2 bases from J, the gap between germline ends came to 8 bases. Per germline, CDR1 MGHRA and CDR2 YSYEKL. CDR3 length equals 12 residues. CDR3 loop: CASKGWNYGYTF. The CDR3 nucleotides are TGCGCCAGCAAGGGCTGGAACTATGGCTACACCTTC.

The CDR3 is CASSSRETGLTNEKLFF. The CDR3 DNA reads as TGTGCCAGCAGTTCCCGTGAAACAGGGTTGACTAATGAAAAACTGTTTTTT. The V gene is TRBV28, the J gene TRBJ1-4; tentative D call: TRBD1 (6 bases). Trimming took off 4 bases at V and 2 bases at J, with 17 bases between the two ends. The CDR3 runs to 17 residues. CDR1 and CDR2 (germline): MDHEN, SYDVKM.

The J gene is TRBJ1-1, the V gene TRBV29-1; D perhaps matches TRBD1 (5 bases). Germline CDR1 is SQVTM and CDR2 is ANQGSEA. V dropped 8 bases and J dropped 0 bases, with 19 bases sitting between them. The CDR3 is 15 residues long. CDR3: CSLRQLPPMNTEAFF. The CDR3 coding sequence is TGCAGCCTACGACAGTTACCCCCTATGAACACTGAAGCTTTCTTT.

The V and J genes are TRBV6-6 and TRBJ2-5, with 10 bases fitting TRBD1. With V trimmed by 5 bases and J by 7 bases, 13 bases remained unmatched. Per the germline V gene, CDR1 is MNHNY and CDR2 is SVGAGI (reference sequence). This CDR3 is 16 amino acids long. The CDR3 bases are TGTGCCAGCAGTCAACCGAGACAGGGGGCCTCAGGGACCCAGTACTTC. It yields the protein CASSQPRQGASGTQYF.

V is TRBV5-1 and J is TRBJ2-1, with D unresolved. The CDR3 sequence is 15 residues long. Germline CDR1 SGHRS, CDR2 YFSETQ. The V and J ends lost 0 bases and 0 bases respectively, with 7 bases between them. The CDR3 loop is CASSLAVTSYNEQFF. The CDR3 DNA is TGCGCCAGCAGCTTGGCGGTCACCTCCTACAATGAGCAGTTCTTC.

In this sample, this clonotype turned up many times. The CDR3 spells CASSLDSGETQYF. Written as DNA, the CDR3 is TGTGCCAGCAGCTTGGACAGCGGAGAGACCCAGTACTTC. The rearrangement uses TRBV5-5 and TRBJ2-5; D is possibly TRBD2 (5 bases). The CDR3 is made up of 13 amino acids. Germline V CDR1 and CDR2: SGHKS, YYEKEE (reference sequence). V was clipped by 0 bases and J by 4 bases, with 7 bases between them.

The genes are TRBV4-2 and TRBJ2-7; no definite D call. The CDR3 covers 16 residues. Trimming left V 4 bases short and J 1 base short, with 17 bases between. Germline V gene lookup returns CDR1 LGHNA and CDR2 YNFKEQ. The DNA for the CDR3 is TGTGCCAGCAGCCCTTCCGGCGTGAGCGAGTCCTACGAGCAGTACTTC. Protein: CASSPSGVSESYEQYF.

The chain has TRBV19 and TRBJ1-2, with no clear D. There are 15 residues in the CDR3. V lost 3 bases, J lost 4 bases, and 15 bases lay in between. The germline CDR1 and CDR2 sequences are LNHDA and SQIVND (reference sequence). The CDR3, as DNA: TGTGCCAGTAGTATCGGTTATGGGCAGCCCTATGGCTACACCTTC. Its protein product is CASSIGYGQPYGYTF. The whole variable domain, filled in from reference TRBV19 and TRBJ1-2, reads DGGITQSPKYLFRKEGQNVTLSCEQNLNHDAMYWYRQDPGQGLRLIYYSQIVNDFQKGDIAEGYSVSREKKESFPLTVTSAQKNPTAFYLCASSIGYGQPYGYTFGSGTRLTVV.

This clonotype has just a few counts. This chain uses TRBV12-3 or TRBV12-4 with TRBJ1-2; D not certain. Trimming left V 3 bases short and J 5 bases short, with 16 bases between. The CDR3 has 15 amino acids. The CDR3 nucleotides are TGTGCCAGCAGTTTTTTGCCTGACGAGGAATATGGCTACACCTTC. As protein: CASSFLPDEEYGYTF.

The chain links TRBV6-8 to TRBJ2-6; unclear D gene. V was shortened by 5 bases and J by 0 bases, with 17 bases between the two germline ends. In germline, CDR1 is MNHGY, CDR2 SAAAGT. The CDR3 sequence is 18 residues long. For the CDR3, the DNA is TGTGCCAGCAGTCCTCGGACGGCCGAGTACTCTGGGGCCAACGTCCTGACTTTC. Encoded protein: CASSPRTAEYSGANVLTF.

This clonotype was detected only a few times. The chain recombines TRBV12-3 or TRBV12-4 with TRBJ1-4; D is perhaps TRBD1 (5 bases). V lost 6 bases to trimming and J lost 3 bases, with 14 bases between them. CDR3 length equals 15 residues. This chain's CDR3 is CASRPQGTANEKLFF. CDR3 DNA sequence: TGTGCCAGCAGACCGCAAGGGACGGCTAATGAAAAACTGTTTTTT.

The chain uses TRBV7-9 and TRBJ2-7; TRBD1 is a possible D gene (6 bases). The CDR3 sequence is 14 residues long. Per germline, CDR1 SEHNR and CDR2 FQNEAQ (reference sequence). V was pared by 5 bases and J by 2 bases, with 13 bases between. The chain's CDR3 is CASSKTGNAYEQYF. For the CDR3, the DNA is TGTGCCAGCAGCAAAACAGGGAATGCCTACGAGCAGTACTTC.